This T cell receptor beta chain was identified in a study of CD8 T cells in ankylosing spondylitis. Germline V gives CDR1 DFQATT, CDR2 SNEGSKA (reference sequence). The length of the CDR3 is 14 residues. V gave up 1 base and J gave up 2 bases, with 10 bases separating them. Of note for this clonotype: The antigen is undetermined.

Overall study findings and caveats: Seemingly distinctive of ankylosing spondylitis blood was a TCR beta motif formed by eight highly homologous variants. The authors reported significant enrichment of disease-linked clones in matched ankylosing spondylitis synovial fluid.

TCRdb re-called the 5' RACE reads with MiXCR, one entry per CDR3 protein. This sample carries roughly 670,000 distinct CDR3 sequences, around 20% of them seen once, and the ten largest clones take 19%. This chain joins TRBV20-1 and TRBJ2-3, with D possibly TRBD2 on 6 matching bases. The sequencing input was blood, either unsorted or a sorted T cell fraction (not recorded which). This sequence was found in a male donor with ankylosing spondylitis. The CDR3 reads CSARAGDPTDTQYF. CDR3 bases: TGCAGTGCTAGAGCGGGAGACCCCACAGATACGCAGTATTTT.